Shown below are 19 T cell receptor beta chains from a single sample sequenced in a study of post-analysis software for immune sequencing data. Study-wide points: TRBV5-6, TRBV5-1 and TRBV20-1 were among 4 or 5 TRBV segments more frequent in patients than controls.

Incorporated into the TCR beta cDNA libraries were unique molecular identifiers, which served to reduce PCR and sequencing biases. TCRdb ran MiXCR on the PCR reads and lists one entry per CDR3 protein. The sample includes under 900,000 distinct CDR3 sequences, roughly 50% of them seen just once. No antigens are known for them. Sequenced: blood. The receptors were gathered from a girl under 18 with multiple sclerosis.

This clonotype was picked up a small number of times. The chain recombines TRBV12-3 or TRBV12-4 with TRBJ2-7; no firm D call. Trimming stripped 6 bases from V and 0 bases from J, with 9 bases between. The CDR3 is 13 amino acids. The chain's CDR3 is CASRLTSSYEQYF. In DNA, the CDR3 is TGTGCCAGCAGACTAACGTCCTCCTACGAGCAGTACTTC.

This clonotype was found a few times. V is TRBV29-1 and J is TRBJ2-4; TRBD2 is a possible D gene (5 bases). Germline CDR1 and CDR2: SQVTM and ANQGSEA. Deletions cut 3 bases from V and 6 bases from J, with 12 bases between. CDR3 length: 13 residues. The CDR3 coding sequence is TGCAGCGTTGAGGGTAGCGCGGCAAACATTCAGTACTTC. Protein product: CSVEGSAANIQYF.

This clonotype was counted once. The chain joins TRBV29-1 to TRBJ2-5; 7 bases agree with TRBD1. Germline CDR1 reads SQVTM; CDR2 reads ANQGSEA. The CDR3 runs 15 residues. V lost 3 bases, J lost 3 bases, and 10 bases stayed unmatched. CDR3 bases: TGCAGCGTTGACTGGTGGGGGACAGCGAAAGAGACCCAGTACTTC. Translation: CSVDWWGTAKETQYF.

The chain has TRBV7-2 and TRBJ2-5; D unresolved. Germline-derived CDR1 and CDR2 are SGHTA and FQGNSA. The CDR3 covers 13 residues. With 1 base removed from V and 2 bases from J, the gap between germline ends came to 5 bases. CDR3 residues: CASSLVIQETQYF. CDR3 DNA sequence: TGTGCCAGCAGCTTAGTAATTCAAGAGACCCAGTACTTC. Together with reference TRBV7-2 and TRBJ2-5, the CDR3 gives the full variable domain: GAGVSQSPSNKVTEKGKDVELRCDPISGHTALYWYRQSLGQGLEFLIYFQGNSAPDKSGLPSDRFSAERTGGSVSTLTIQRTQQEDSAVYLCASSLVIQETQYFGPGTRLLVL.

Note on this clonotype: One junction end does not reproduce the germline sequence, and a read error may be involved. V is TRBV6-2 or TRBV6-3 and J is TRBJ2-7, with 9 positions matching TRBD2. The length of the CDR3 is 15 residues. In germline, CDR1 is MNHEY, CDR2 SVGEGT. CDR3 protein: CAGSYGSGSSYEQYF. The CDR3 nucleotides read TGTGCCGGCAGTTACGGTAGCGGGAGCTCCTACGAGCAGTACTTC.

CDR3 region: CASSLNRLSPTDTQYF. In DNA, the CDR3 is TGTGCCAGCAGCTTAAACAGACTCTCCCCCACAGATACGCAGTATTTT. This sequence joins TRBV7-9 and TRBJ2-3; D remains ambiguous. Germline-derived CDR1 and CDR2 are SEHNR and FQNEAQ (reference sequence). CDR3 length: 16 residues. V was shortened by 2 bases and J by 2 bases, with 14 bases between the two germline ends.

This rearrangement joins TRBV7-3 to TRBJ2-3; D unclear. CDR3 length: 13 amino acids. V lost 5 bases and J 5 bases, leaving 11 bases between the germline ends. Germline values: CDR1 SGHTA, CDR2 FQGTGA. The CDR3 reads CASSPTLRDTQYF. For the CDR3, the DNA is TGTGCCAGCAGCCCAACGTTGCGAGATACGCAGTATTTT.

The V call is TRBV20-1, the J call TRBJ2-3; 9 nucleotides line up with TRBD2. The CDR3 is 15 amino acids. Looked up from germline, CDR1 is DFQATT and CDR2 is SNEGSKA (reference sequence). After removal of 3 bases from V and 5 bases from J, the junction contained 9 bases not matched to a gene. The DNA for the CDR3 is TGCAGTGCTAGTGGGGCTAGCGGGAAGGAAGATACGCAGTATTTT. Translating it yields CSASGASGKEDTQYF.

V and J are TRBV29-1 and TRBJ2-5, with 9 bases lining up with TRBD2. Germline values: CDR1 SQVTM, CDR2 ANQGSEA. V shed 7 bases and J 4 bases; nucleotides not matched to a gene: 13. This CDR3 comprises 15 residues. CDR3 sequence reads: CSASRTSEGVETQYF. In DNA, the CDR3 is TGCAGCGCCAGCAGGACTAGCGAGGGGGTAGAGACCCAGTACTTC. Supplemented by reference TRBV29-1 and TRBJ2-5, the full variable domain reads SAVISQKPSRDICQRGTSLTIQCQVDSQVTMMFWYRQQPGQSLTLIATANQGSEATYESGFVIDKFPISRPNLTFSTLTVSNMSPEDSSIYLCSASRTSEGVETQYFGPGTRLLVL.

The chain is built from TRBV29-1 and TRBJ1-5, with a tentative D call TRBD1 (6 bases). CDR1 and CDR2 from the germline V gene are SQVTM and ANQGSEA. The germline V and J ends were trimmed by 5 bases and 0 bases, with 14 bases remaining between them. The CDR3 contains 15 residues. CDR3 protein: CSVKVQGDSNQPQHF. The CDR3 DNA reads TGCAGCGTTAAGGTACAGGGCGATAGCAATCAGCCCCAGCATTTT.

The gene calls are TRBV29-1 and TRBJ2-7, with 13 bases lining up with TRBD2. Trimming removed 6 bases from V and 3 bases from J; junction bases left unmatched: 11. The germline V gene encodes CDR1 SQVTM and CDR2 ANQGSEA. The CDR3 sequence is 16 residues long. The CDR3 nucleotides are TGCAGCGTCGCGGGACTAGCGGGAATAGGTGTCTACGAGCAGTACTTC. Its translation is CSVAGLAGIGVYEQYF.

A few counts support this clonotype. CDR3 sequence reads: CSASTALNNEQFF. The CDR3 DNA sequence: TGCAGTGCTAGTACGGCTCTCAACAATGAGCAGTTCTTC. The chain employs TRBV20-1 and TRBJ2-1; D is unresolved. Germline V CDR1 and CDR2: DFQATT, SNEGSKA (reference sequence). V lost 3 bases and J lost 5, with 11 bases in between. The CDR3 consists of 13 residues.

The chain carries TRBV4-1 and TRBJ2-7; 10 bases fit TRBD2. Per the germline V gene, CDR1 is MGHRA and CDR2 is YSYEKL. The CDR3 runs 19 residues. Trimming at V came to 0 bases and at J to 2 bases, leaving 13 bases not matched to a gene. CDR3 protein: CASSQDNRLAGGLPYEQYF. CDR3 DNA: TGCGCCAGCAGCCAAGATAATCGGTTAGCGGGAGGACTTCCCTACGAGCAGTACTTC.

The V call is TRBV2, the J call TRBJ1-5; D ambiguous. Deletions cut 3 bases from V and 2 bases from J, with 8 bases between. CDR1 SNHLY and CDR2 FYNNEI come from the germline V gene. This CDR3 comprises 14 residues. This CDR3 is CASSEGGGNQPQHF. As DNA, the CDR3 is TGTGCCAGCAGTGAGGGTGGAGGCAATCAGCCCCAGCATTTT.

The chain employs TRBV12-3 or TRBV12-4 and TRBJ2-1; possibly TRBD2 for D (6 bases). Deletions cut 6 bases from V and 4 bases from J, with 10 bases between. This CDR3 is 13 amino acids long. In nucleotides, the CDR3 is TGTGCCAGCAGGATAGCGGAGTACAATGAGCAGTTCTTC. Translation: CASRIAEYNEQFF.

This clonotype was recorded only once. V and J are TRBV27 and TRBJ2-1; 11 nucleotides match TRBD2. Germline assignment: CDR1 MNHEY and CDR2 SMNVEV (reference sequence). This CDR3 is 14 amino acids long. V trimming: 7 bases; J trimming: 8 bases; junction bases outside the gene matches: 7. The CDR3 DNA sequence: TGTGCCAGCACGTCTAGCGGGAGGTGGGATGAGCAGTTCTTC. Its protein product is CASTSSGRWDEQFF.

The chain has TRBV12-3 or TRBV12-4 and TRBJ2-7, with 7 bases fitting TRBD1. This CDR3 spans 16 amino acids. J gave up 3 bases and V 10 bases, and 18 bases lay outside the gene matches. The chain's CDR3 is CATRPRGPVSSYEQYF. For the CDR3, the DNA is TGTGCCACCCGACCTAGGGGGCCCGTAAGTAGCTACGAGCAGTACTTC.

The chain has TRBV3-1 and TRBJ2-5; 8 positions match TRBD2. Germline V CDR1 and CDR2: LGHDT, YNNKEL (reference sequence). With V trimmed by 4 bases and J by 2 bases, 6 bases remained unmatched. The CDR3 has 15 residues. The CDR3 DNA sequence: TGTGCCAGCAGCCCGGGACTAGATCGGCAAGAGACCCAGTACTTC. This gives the protein CASSPGLDRQETQYF.

The CDR3 loop reads CASSLAVASGVETQYF. In nucleotides, the CDR3 is TGTGCCAGCAGCTTAGCGGTTGCTAGCGGGGTGGAGACCCAGTACTTC. This sequence joins TRBV7-6 and TRBJ2-5, with 9 nucleotides matching TRBD2. Germline V gene data show CDR1 as SGHVS and CDR2 as FNYEAQ. The CDR3 is 16 residues long. J gave up 5 bases and V 0 bases, and 7 bases lay outside the gene matches.